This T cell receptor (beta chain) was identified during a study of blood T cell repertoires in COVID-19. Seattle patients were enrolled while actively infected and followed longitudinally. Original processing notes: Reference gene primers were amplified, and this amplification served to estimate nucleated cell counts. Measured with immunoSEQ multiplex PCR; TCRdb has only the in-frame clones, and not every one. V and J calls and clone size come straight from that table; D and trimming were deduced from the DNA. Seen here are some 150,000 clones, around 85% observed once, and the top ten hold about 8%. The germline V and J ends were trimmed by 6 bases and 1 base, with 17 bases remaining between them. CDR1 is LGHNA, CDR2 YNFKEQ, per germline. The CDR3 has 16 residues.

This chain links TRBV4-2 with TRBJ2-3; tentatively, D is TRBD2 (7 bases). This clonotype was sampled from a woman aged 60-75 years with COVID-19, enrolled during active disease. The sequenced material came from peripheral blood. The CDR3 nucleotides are TGTGCCAGCAGTAAAGGGGGGGGGCAGGGCACAGATACGCAGTATTTT. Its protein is CASSKGGGQGTDTQYF.